This TCR beta chain stems from a study of siplizumab effects on memory and regulatory T cells. With regard to this clone: Its antigen is as yet unknown.

In three donor pairs, unstimulated naive, memory, effector memory and TEMRA subsets were sequenced. Only in-frame clones appear in the TCRdb table, and some are missing; sequencing was by immunoSEQ multiplex PCR. The table has some 62,000 clones, 79% seen once; the top ten hold roughly 0.4%. This CDR3 has 16 residues. Trimming took 6 bases from V and 3 from J; bases not matched to a gene: 11. Germline values: CDR1 LNHDA, CDR2 SQIVND (reference sequence). General observations from the study: Siplizumab brought about a significant reduction in alloreactive sequences traceable to unstimulated CD4+ memory cells. Both greater diversity than memory cells and a major contribution to the alloresponse seemed to characterize naive T cells.

The genes are TRBV19 and TRBJ1-1, with 9 bases fitting TRBD1. Sample: memory CD4+ T cells sorted from blood. This TCR was recovered from a human donor in good health. The CDR3 DNA reads as TGTGCCAGTAGGCCCAGGGACAGGGCCATTTACACTGAAGCTTTCTTT. It codes for CASRPRDRAIYTEAFF.